This record looks at one TCR beta chain sequence and its context. Its antigen remains unidentified. This record belongs to a study of Ad26.COV2.S vaccination and SARS-CoV-2 variants. About the research overall: By the intramuscular route, Ad26.COV2.S was given once, or twice 56 days apart.

General study points: Participants given vaccine showed non-spike TCR breadth similar to that of placebo recipients.

TCRdb's table, derived via immunoSEQ multiplex PCR, lists solely in-frame clones and lacks some. The sample has roughly 450,000 clones, more than 80% seen once; the top ten hold 9% to 15%. Germline values: CDR1 LGHDT, CDR2 YNNKEL (reference sequence). With V trimmed by 1 base and J by 2 bases, 17 bases remained unmatched. The CDR3 has 19 amino acids. Indicated treatment: around 19 received Ad26.COV2.S at low or high dose, single or two shots; about 5 received placebo; per-sample allocation not given. Sampling was done on day 63 after the first vaccine or placebo injection. Donation was by an adult aged 18-55 years who was in Boston.

This material consisted of peripheral blood, taken in a trial of Ad26.COV2.S vaccine versus placebo. This clonotype originated in a person between 18 and 59 years old who received the Ad26.COV2.S COVID-19 vaccine or a placebo. This rearrangement joins TRBV3-1 (or the pseudogene TRBV3-2) to TRBJ2-7, with 7 bases matching TRBD1. The CDR3 sequence: CASSQGKPETGPLTYEQYF. The CDR3 bases are TGTGCCAGCAGCCAAGGCAAACCCGAGACAGGGCCTTTAACCTACGAGCAGTACTTC.